The next 9 T cell receptor beta chains were all read from a single sample in a study of blood T cell repertoires in COVID-19. Assay: immunoSEQ multiplex PCR; the TCRdb copy retains only in-frame clones and omits some. In the table there are some 210,000 clones, 75% to 85% of which are singletons. The sample comprised PBMCs or T cells enriched from blood (not recorded which). The receptor set was obtained from a man aged 25-40 years with acute COVID-19.

This CDR3 is CASSSTGSDEQFF. CDR3 DNA: TGTGCCAGCAGTAGCACAGGGTCCGATGAGCAGTTCTTC. The chain couples TRBV7-3 to TRBJ2-1, with TRBD1 as a possible D gene (6 bases). The CDR3 totals 13 residues. Trimming took 6 bases from V and 8 from J, leaving 14 bases between them. Germline CDR1 SGHTA, CDR2 FQGTGA.

The chain is built from TRBV24-1 and TRBJ2-3; tentatively, D is TRBD1 (6 bases). The CDR3 contains 15 residues. Germline V lookup: CDR1 KGHDR, CDR2 SFDVKD. V was cut by 3 bases and J by 5 bases, with 14 bases left in between. The CDR3 nucleotides are TGTGCCACCAGTGATCCGACAGGAAGGGGAGATACGCAGTATTTT. This encodes CATSDPTGRGDTQYF.

This CDR3 reads CASSYQRGSSYNEQFF. In DNA form, the CDR3 reads TGTGCCAGCAGTTACCAACGGGGGAGCTCCTACAATGAGCAGTTCTTC. The chain links TRBV6-5 to TRBJ2-1, with D tentatively TRBD2 (6 bases). Deletions cut 2 bases from V and 0 bases from J, with 11 bases between. The CDR3 runs to 16 residues. The germline V gene encodes CDR1 MNHEY and CDR2 SVGAGI.

The J gene is TRBJ2-3, the V gene TRBV1; the table's TRBD2 call for D was not verified on the DNA. TRBV1 is reported as a pseudogene. The CDR3 spans 17 residues. CDR3 in DNA: TGCACCAGCAGCCAAGAGGATCGCGGGGGTTGTACAGATACGCAGTATTTT. It codes for CTSSQEDRGGCTDTQYF.

This chain joins TRBV19 and TRBJ2-2; weak D call: TRBD2 (7 bases). The CDR3 contains 16 residues. With 8 bases removed from V and 5 bases from J, the gap between germline ends came to 21 bases. Germline CDR1 LNHDA, CDR2 SQIVND (reference sequence). The CDR3 DNA reads as TGTGCCAGTTCCAACTCGGGGGGCATGTGGACCGGGGAGCTGTTTTTT. It specifies CASSNSGGMWTGELFF.

The V and J genes are TRBV5-1 and TRBJ2-1, with TRBD2 matching 7 bases. Germline CDR1 is SGHRS and CDR2 is YFSETQ. This CDR3 is built from 19 residues. Trimming removed 2 bases from V and 3 bases from J; junction bases left unmatched: 17. The CDR3 sequence: CASSFGAGRTGADYNEQFF. The CDR3 nucleotides read TGCGCCAGCAGCTTTGGAGCGGGACGAACTGGAGCGGACTACAATGAGCAGTTCTTC. The whole variable domain, filled in from reference TRBV5-1 and TRBJ2-1, reads KAGVTQTPRYLIKTRGQQVTLSCSPISGHRSVSWYQQTPGQGLQFLFEYFSETQRNKGNFPGRFSGRQFSNSRSEMNVSTLELGDSALYLCASSFGAGRTGADYNEQFFGPGTRLTVL.

J is TRBJ1-2 and V is TRBV15, with D perhaps matching TRBD1 (6 bases). Germline V CDR1 and CDR2: LNHNV, YYDKDF (reference sequence). There are 15 residues in the CDR3. Trimming pared 0 bases from V and 6 bases from J, leaving 14 bases between. DNA of the CDR3: TGTGCCACCAGCAGAGATAAAACAGGGCTCGATGGCTACACCTTC. It yields the protein CATSRDKTGLDGYTF.

The V and J genes are TRBV19 and TRBJ1-2, with D maybe TRBD1 (5 bases). The CDR3 consists of 14 residues. The germline V gene encodes CDR1 LNHDA and CDR2 SQIVND (reference sequence). Deletions cut 5 bases from V and 7 bases from J, with 17 bases between. This CDR3 is CASSPRAESSGYTF. CDR3 sequence (DNA): TGTGCCAGTAGTCCCAGGGCAGAGTCTAGTGGCTACACCTTC.

V and J are TRBV2 and TRBJ2-5, with D perhaps TRBD2 (6 bases). The germline V gene has CDR1 SNHLY and CDR2 FYNNEI. V lost 3 bases and J 4 bases, leaving 12 bases between the germline ends. CDR3 length equals 14 residues. The CDR3 loop is CASSEMRAGETQYF. CDR3 nucleotides: TGTGCCAGCAGTGAGATGCGAGCGGGAGAGACCCAGTACTTC.